These 2 T cell receptor beta chains came from one sample sequenced in a study of blood T cells in healthy people across ages. The authors ran a second PCR of roughly 6 to 11 cycles using a sample-barcoded 5' primer and a J-beta primer mix. Each CDR3 protein gets one entry after TCRdb re-called the 5' RACE reads with MiXCR. Counted here are over a million distinct CDR3 sequences, 40% to 45% occurring once; the ten biggest clones make up just over 4%. Sequences were obtained from blood. Receptors originate from a woman between 18 and 30 years old in good health.

This clonotype was seen a few times. V is TRBV7-3 and J is TRBJ2-3, with TRBD1 as a possible D gene (6 bases). This CDR3 has 14 residues. Trimming took 5 bases from V and 2 from J, leaving 11 bases between them. The V gene's germline CDR1 is SGHTA and CDR2 FQGTGA. The CDR3 DNA follows: TGTGCCAGCAGCCAATGGGACATCACAGATACGCAGTATTTT. Its translation: CASSQWDITDTQYF.

This clonotype was counted a few times. The rearrangement uses TRBV5-5 and TRBJ2-7; 10 nucleotides agree with TRBD1. The CDR3 totals 15 residues. Germline V gene sequence: CDR1 SGHKS, CDR2 YYEKEE (reference sequence). The trim removed 4 bases at V and 3 bases at J, leaving 7 bases unmatched. The CDR3 reads CASSPPGTGVYEQYF. DNA for the CDR3: TGTGCCAGCAGCCCTCCCGGGACAGGGGTCTACGAGCAGTACTTC.